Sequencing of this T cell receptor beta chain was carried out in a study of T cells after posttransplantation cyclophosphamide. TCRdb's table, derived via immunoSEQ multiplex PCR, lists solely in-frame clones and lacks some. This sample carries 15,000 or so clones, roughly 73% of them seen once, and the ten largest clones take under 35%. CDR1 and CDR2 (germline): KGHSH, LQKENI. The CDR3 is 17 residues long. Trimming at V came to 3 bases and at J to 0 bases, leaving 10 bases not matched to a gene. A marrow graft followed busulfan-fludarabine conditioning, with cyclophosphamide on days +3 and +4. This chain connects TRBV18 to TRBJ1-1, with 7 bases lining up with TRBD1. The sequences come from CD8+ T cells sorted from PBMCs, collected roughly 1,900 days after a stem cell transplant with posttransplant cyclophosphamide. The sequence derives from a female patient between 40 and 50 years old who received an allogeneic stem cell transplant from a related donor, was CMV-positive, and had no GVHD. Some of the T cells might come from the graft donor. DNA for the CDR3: TGTGCCAGCTCACCCACTCGGACAGGAACCATGAACACTGAAGCTTTCTTT. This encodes CASSPTRTGTMNTEAFF.